Below, 30 T cell receptor beta chains from the same sample are listed, as sequenced in a study of blood T cells in healthy people across ages (dated by TCRdb to the mid-2010s). Libraries were prepared through 5' RACE. The instrument given in TCRdb is Illumina HiSeq 2500. A second PCR of roughly 7 to 11 cycles was performed with a sample-barcoded 5' primer and a J-beta primer mix. TCRdb trimmed public reads at Q25 via fastp, called clones via MiXCR and kept in-frame beta chains. Records with the same CDR3 protein are collapsed into one entry carrying the most frequent genes and DNA. The sample contains hundreds of thousands of distinct CDR3 sequences, more than 50% of them found a single time. The top ten clonotypes cover roughly 24% of the sample. The source material was blood. Receptors originate from a man between 35 and 55 years old in good health.

This chain links TRBV29-1 with TRBJ2-7; no clear D gene. V was pared by 4 bases and J by 5 bases, with 12 bases between. The germline CDR1 and CDR2 sequences are SQVTM and ANQGSEA. The CDR3 is 12 residues long. The CDR3 region has the DNA TGCAGCGTTGTACTCAACCCCAACGAGCAGTACTTC. Translating it yields CSVVLNPNEQYF.

As regards this clonotype: An end of the junction does not agree with germline; a read error may underlie this. The chain couples TRBV7-9 to TRBJ2-1; D unclear. The CDR3 has 16 amino acids. Germline assignment: CDR1 SEHNR and CDR2 FQNEAQ (reference sequence). CDR3 nucleotides: TGTGCCAGCAGATCGGCGTCTAGTAGCTCCCACAATGAGCAGTTCTTC. It codes for CASRSASSSSHNEQFF.

The genes are TRBV7-2 and TRBJ2-1; D may be TRBD1 (6 bases). Germline CDR1 reads SGHTA; CDR2 reads FQGNSA. This CDR3 contains 15 residues. Trimming took 4 bases from V and 8 from J, leaving 18 bases between them. The CDR3 here is CASSSPSRGTDEQFF. The CDR3 bases are TGTGCCAGCAGCTCACCTTCGAGGGGGACCGATGAGCAGTTCTTC.

This clonotype showed up just a few times. The chain combines TRBV7-9 with TRBJ2-1; no clear D gene. The CDR3 runs 15 residues. With 8 bases removed from V and 8 bases from J, the gap between germline ends came to 22 bases. Per germline, CDR1 SEHNR and CDR2 FQNEAQ (reference sequence). As DNA, the CDR3 is TGTGCCAGCCCTCATAGGTACTACCCGGGCGATGAGCAGTTCTTC. Encoded protein: CASPHRYYPGDEQFF.

This chain joins TRBV12-3 or TRBV12-4 and TRBJ2-6; TRBD1 might be the D (6 bases). This CDR3 region has 14 residues. V lost 6 bases, J lost 5 bases, and 11 bases lay in between. The CDR3 DNA reads as TGTGCCAGCAGCCCACGGGACAGGGCCAACGTCCTGACTTTC. As protein: CASSPRDRANVLTF.

The chain joins TRBV25-1 to TRBJ1-2; D unresolved. Trimming removed 8 bases at V and 8 bases at J, with 21 bases between. Germline CDR1 MGHDK, CDR2 SYGVNS. The CDR3 has 14 amino acids. The CDR3 sequence is CASSQETPLLGYTF. DNA of the CDR3: TGTGCCAGCTCGCAAGAGACACCCTTGTTGGGCTACACCTTC.

The V gene is TRBV29-1, the J gene TRBJ2-1, with 8 bases identical to TRBD1. Germline V gives CDR1 SQVTM, CDR2 ANQGSEA. CDR3 size: 12 residues. CDR3 residues: CVGRQGAVEQFF. The CDR3, as DNA: TGCGTAGGCAGGCAGGGGGCGGTTGAGCAGTTCTTC.

This chain connects TRBV9 to TRBJ2-6; tentatively, D is TRBD1 or TRBD2 (5 bases each). The CDR3 is 15 amino acids. Germline assignment: CDR1 SGDLS and CDR2 YYNGEE. Trimming took off 5 bases at V and 2 bases at J, with 11 bases between the two ends. This CDR3 is CASRRGIAGANVLTF. CDR3 bases: TGTGCCAGCAGGAGGGGAATCGCTGGGGCCAACGTCCTGACTTTC.

The CDR3 loop reads CASSPGSRAREQYF. The CDR3 nucleotides are TGCGCCAGCAGCCCGGGTAGCAGGGCACGTGAGCAGTACTTC. This rearrangement joins TRBV5-1 to TRBJ2-5, with D tentatively TRBD1 (5 bases). Between the trimmed V and J ends, which lost 4 bases and 11 bases, there was a span of 21 bases. The CDR3 loop spans 14 amino acids. The germline gives CDR1 SGHRS, CDR2 YFSETQ.

This clonotype appeared a few times. The rearrangement uses TRBV6-5 and TRBJ1-2; 8 positions agree with TRBD1. This CDR3 is 19 amino acids long. CDR1 MNHEY and CDR2 SVGAGI come from the germline V gene. Germline trimming cut 2 bases from V and 1 base from J; bases unmatched to any gene: 15. The CDR3 spells CASSYMIPQGAGLNYGYTF. In DNA form, the CDR3 reads TGTGCCAGCAGTTACATGATCCCCCAGGGGGCTGGCCTTAACTATGGCTACACCTTC.

This clonotype has more than one count but fewer than ten. The chain joins TRBV20-1 to TRBJ1-6; 7 bases match TRBD1. The germline CDR1 and CDR2 sequences are DFQATT and SNEGSKA (reference sequence). This CDR3 has 15 residues. V was clipped by 6 bases and J by 3 bases; unmatched bases: 8. In nucleotides, the CDR3 is TGCAGTGCGCTGTCGAGGGACAGCTATAATTCACCCCTCCACTTT. Protein sequence: CSALSRDSYNSPLHF.

The sample holds a few counts of this clonotype. V and J are TRBV6-5 and TRBJ2-3; no definite D call. Germline loops: CDR1 MNHEY, CDR2 SVGAGI. The CDR3 has 13 residues. Trimming removed 5 bases at V and 2 bases at J, with 8 bases between. The CDR3 loop is CASSPNPTDTQYF. The CDR3 DNA follows: TGTGCCAGCAGTCCTAATCCCACAGATACGCAGTATTTT.

J is TRBJ2-7 and V is TRBV29-1; D uncertain. The end of the DNA aligns better with TRBJ2-4, so the J call may be wrong. Germline V gene sequence: CDR1 SQVTM, CDR2 ANQGSEA. This CDR3 has 12 residues. The CDR3 nucleotides read TGCAGCGTCTCCCCCGATGGGGACATTCAGTACTTC. Translation gives CSVSPDGDIQYF.

This clonotype was seen only a few times. This chain joins TRBV7-2 and TRBJ2-3, with TRBD1 identical over 8 bases. V was clipped by 5 bases and J by 2 bases; unmatched bases: 6. Germline V lookup: CDR1 SGHTA, CDR2 FQGNSA. The CDR3 totals 15 residues. The CDR3 region has the DNA TGTGCCAGCAGCCTCGACAGGGGTTCCACAGATACGCAGTATTTT. This sequence encodes CASSLDRGSTDTQYF.

The chain has TRBV10-3 and TRBJ1-2; 8 bases fit TRBD1. The ends lost 8 bases at V and 1 base at J; junction bases unmatched: 9. CDR1 and CDR2 (germline): ENHRY, SYGVKD. This CDR3 is built from 15 residues. CDR3 protein: CAIGGGQGFNYGYTF. In DNA form, the CDR3 reads TGTGCCATCGGGGGAGGACAGGGATTTAACTATGGCTACACCTTC.

V usage is TRBV20-1 and J usage is TRBJ2-1; 7 positions match TRBD2. Germline CDR1 DFQATT, CDR2 SNEGSKA (reference sequence). This CDR3 has 12 residues. The ends lost 4 bases at V and 13 bases at J; junction bases unmatched: 10. CDR3 sequence (DNA): TGCAGTGCTATTAAGACCGGGACTATTCAGTTCTTC. Amino acids: CSAIKTGTIQFF.

V is TRBV18 and J is TRBJ1-6; D uncertain. CDR1 is KGHSH, CDR2 LQKENI, per germline. V gave up 1 base and J gave up 9 bases, with 10 bases separating them. The CDR3 is made up of 14 amino acids. The CDR3 nucleotides are TGTGCCAGCTCACCACAGGTCGAGGGTTCACCCCTCCACTTT. It yields the protein CASSPQVEGSPLHF.

The chain is built from TRBV6-1 and TRBJ2-5; TRBD2 is a possible D gene (7 bases). Trimming took 4 bases from V and 0 from J, leaving 15 bases between them. The length of the CDR3 is 16 residues. The germline CDR1 and CDR2 sequences are MNHNS and SASEGT. CDR3 in amino acids: CASSVRGAGYQETQYF. In DNA form, the CDR3 reads TGTGCCAGCAGTGTCAGGGGAGCGGGGTACCAAGAGACCCAGTACTTC.

This clonotype was counted between two and nine times. The CDR3 loop reads CASSRREVDYEQYF. Here the CDR3 DNA reads TGTGCCAGTAGCAGAAGGGAGGTGGATTACGAGCAGTACTTC. This chain connects TRBV13 to TRBJ2-7; tentatively, D is TRBD2 (6 bases). CDR1 PRHDT and CDR2 FYEKMQ come from the germline V gene (reference sequence). The V and J ends lost 9 bases and 4 bases respectively, with 19 bases between them. The CDR3 loop spans 14 amino acids.

The chain is built from TRBV29-1 and TRBJ1-2; D ambiguous. CDR1 is SQVTM, CDR2 ANQGSEA, per germline. V lost 7 bases to trimming and J lost 3 bases, with 12 bases between them. The CDR3 contains 12 residues. The CDR3 sequence: CSERTVDYGYTF. CDR3 bases: TGCAGCGAAAGAACGGTAGACTATGGCTACACCTTC.

This clonotype showed up just a few times. The rearrangement links TRBV4-3 to TRBJ1-2; no clear D gene. Trimming took off 4 bases at V and 0 bases at J, with 12 bases between the two ends. This CDR3 is 15 amino acids long. Germline V CDR1 and CDR2: LGHNA, YSLEER. The CDR3 is CASSPTAETNYGYTF. The CDR3 DNA follows: TGCGCCAGCAGCCCTACAGCGGAGACTAACTATGGCTACACCTTC.

This clonotype showed up just once. This chain joins TRBV6-2 or TRBV6-3 and TRBJ2-5; maybe TRBD2 (5 bases). Trimming pared 5 bases from V and 11 bases from J, leaving 30 bases between. The germline V gene encodes CDR1 MNHEY and CDR2 SVGEGT. There are 17 residues in the CDR3. CDR3 residues: CASSPYKSGYRANEQYF. In DNA form, the CDR3 reads TGTGCCAGCAGTCCTTATAAGAGCGGTTATAGGGCAAATGAGCAGTACTTC.

The genes are TRBV19 and TRBJ2-1, with 9 bases matching TRBD1. This CDR3 is 15 amino acids long. V lost 7 bases, J lost 2 bases, and 6 bases stayed unmatched. CDR1 is LNHDA, CDR2 SQIVND, per germline (reference sequence). The CDR3 DNA sequence: TGTGCCAGTAAAGAGGGACAGGGAACCTACAATGAGCAGTTCTTC. Translating gives CASKEGQGTYNEQFF. The entire variable domain, with the rest obtained from reference TRBV19 and TRBJ2-1, is as follows: DGGITQSPKYLFRKEGQNVTLSCEQNLNHDAMYWYRQDPGQGLRLIYYSQIVNDFQKGDIAEGYSVSREKKESFPLTVTSAQKNPTAFYLCASKEGQGTYNEQFFGPGTRLTVL.

The rearrangement links TRBV7-2 to TRBJ1-2, with TRBD1 identical over 7 bases. This CDR3 is 14 amino acids long. V shed 2 bases and J 7 bases; nucleotides not matched to a gene: 7. CDR1 and CDR2 (germline): SGHTA, FQGNSA. The CDR3 nucleotides read TGTGCCAGCAGCTTAACCTCAGGGGGGTCTGGCTACACCTTC. This gives the protein CASSLTSGGSGYTF.

This chain joins TRBV5-1 and TRBJ2-7; perhaps D is TRBD1 or TRBD2 (5 bases each). The germline V gene encodes CDR1 SGHRS and CDR2 YFSETQ. The V end was cut by 4 bases, the J end by 3 bases, with 11 bases between. The CDR3 loop spans 13 amino acids. The CDR3 region is CASSRPGSYEQYF. The DNA of the CDR3 is TGCGCCAGCAGCAGGCCAGGGAGCTACGAGCAGTACTTC. Full variable domain (remainder filled in from reference TRBV5-1 and TRBJ2-7): KAGVTQTPRYLIKTRGQQVTLSCSPISGHRSVSWYQQTPGQGLQFLFEYFSETQRNKGNFPGRFSGRQFSNSRSEMNVSTLELGDSALYLCASSRPGSYEQYFGPGTRLTVT.

The chain recombines TRBV29-1 with TRBJ2-1; perhaps TRBD1 as D (5 bases). The CDR3 runs 14 residues. Germline values: CDR1 SQVTM, CDR2 ANQGSEA. V shed 3 bases and J shed 7 bases, with 16 bases lying between them. The CDR3 nucleotides read TGCAGCGTTGATGTGACAGCAATTCTTAATGAGCAGTTCTTC. This translates into CSVDVTAILNEQFF.

This chain uses TRBV5-1 with TRBJ2-1, with a possible D match to TRBD2 (5 bases). From germline, CDR1 is SGHRS and CDR2 YFSETQ. The V end lost 0 bases, the J end lost 6 bases, and 13 bases lay between the germline ends. This CDR3 region has 15 residues. DNA of the CDR3: TGCGCCAGCAGCTTGGCCCTGGGAGCCGCCAATGAGCAGTTCTTC. This codes for CASSLALGAANEQFF.

The chain carries TRBV12-3 or TRBV12-4 and TRBJ1-2; 9 bases match TRBD1. The CDR3 contains 13 residues. J was trimmed by 8 bases and V by 6 bases; bases with no gene match: 7. The CDR3 DNA sequence: TGTGCCAGCAGGGGACAGGGACTTATGGGCTACACCTTC. This encodes CASRGQGLMGYTF.

The rearrangement links TRBV6-2 or TRBV6-3 to TRBJ2-1; D not resolved. Per germline, CDR1 MNHEY and CDR2 SVGEGT. The CDR3 covers 16 residues. V dropped 6 bases and J dropped 8 bases, with 23 bases sitting between them. CDR3 protein: CASRYPLGLGSDEQFF. DNA for the CDR3: TGTGCCAGCAGGTACCCCTTAGGCCTGGGGTCCGATGAGCAGTTCTTC.

This clonotype was seen only a few times. The chain combines TRBV7-2 with TRBJ2-7; unclear D gene. CDR1 is SGHTA and CDR2 is FQGNSA in the germline V gene. V lost 5 bases and J lost 6, with 11 bases in between. CDR3 length: 12 residues. The CDR3 DNA is TGTGCCAGCAGCCCCCTGGCGTTCGAGCAGTACTTC. Amino acids: CASSPLAFEQYF.